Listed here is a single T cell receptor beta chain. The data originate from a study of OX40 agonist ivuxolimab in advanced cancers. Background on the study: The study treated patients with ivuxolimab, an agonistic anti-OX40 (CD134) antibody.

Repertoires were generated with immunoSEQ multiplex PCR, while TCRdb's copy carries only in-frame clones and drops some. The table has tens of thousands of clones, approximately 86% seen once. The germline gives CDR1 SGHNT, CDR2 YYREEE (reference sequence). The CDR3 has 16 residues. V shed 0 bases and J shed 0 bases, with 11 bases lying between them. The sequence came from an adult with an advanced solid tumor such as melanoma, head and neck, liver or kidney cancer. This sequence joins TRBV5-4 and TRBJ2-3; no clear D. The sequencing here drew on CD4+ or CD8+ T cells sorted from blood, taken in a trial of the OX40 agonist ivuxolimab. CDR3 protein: CASSLESVLSTDTQYF. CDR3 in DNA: TGTGCCAGCAGCTTGGAGAGCGTGCTTAGCACAGATACGCAGTATTTT.